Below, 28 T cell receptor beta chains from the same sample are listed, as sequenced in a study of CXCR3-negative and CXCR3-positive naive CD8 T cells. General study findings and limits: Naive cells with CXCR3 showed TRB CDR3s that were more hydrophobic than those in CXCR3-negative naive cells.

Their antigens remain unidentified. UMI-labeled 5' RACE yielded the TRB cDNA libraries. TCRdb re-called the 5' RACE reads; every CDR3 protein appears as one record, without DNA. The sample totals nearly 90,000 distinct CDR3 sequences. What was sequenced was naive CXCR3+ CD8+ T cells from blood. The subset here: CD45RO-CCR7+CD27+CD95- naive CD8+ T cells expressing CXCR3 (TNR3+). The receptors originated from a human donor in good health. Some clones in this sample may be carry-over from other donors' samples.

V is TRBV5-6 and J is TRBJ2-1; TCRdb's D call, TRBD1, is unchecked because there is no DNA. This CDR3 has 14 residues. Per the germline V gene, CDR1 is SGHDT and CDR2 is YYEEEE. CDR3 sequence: CASSLGRTGGEQFF.

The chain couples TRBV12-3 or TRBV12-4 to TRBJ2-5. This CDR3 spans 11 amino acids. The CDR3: CASGQRETQYF.

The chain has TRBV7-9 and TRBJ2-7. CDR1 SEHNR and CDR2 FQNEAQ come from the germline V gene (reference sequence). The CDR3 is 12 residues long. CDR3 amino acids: CASSFDSLEQYF.

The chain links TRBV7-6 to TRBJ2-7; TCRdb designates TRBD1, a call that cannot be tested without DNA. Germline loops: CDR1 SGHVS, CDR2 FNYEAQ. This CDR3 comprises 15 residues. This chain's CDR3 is CASSAPGQGFHEQYF.

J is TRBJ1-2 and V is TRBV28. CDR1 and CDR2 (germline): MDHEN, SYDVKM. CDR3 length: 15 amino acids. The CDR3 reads CASSLLTISGYGYTF.

CDR3 sequence reads: CATSRVLAGVLDEQFF. The chain employs TRBV15 and TRBJ2-1; absent DNA, TCRdb's TRBD2 call cannot be checked. This CDR3 has 16 residues. The germline V gene has CDR1 LNHNV and CDR2 YYDKDF (reference sequence).

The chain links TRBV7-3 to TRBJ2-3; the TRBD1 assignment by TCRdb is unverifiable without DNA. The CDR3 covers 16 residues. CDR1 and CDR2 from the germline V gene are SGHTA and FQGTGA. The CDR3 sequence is CASSDSRDRAADTQYF.

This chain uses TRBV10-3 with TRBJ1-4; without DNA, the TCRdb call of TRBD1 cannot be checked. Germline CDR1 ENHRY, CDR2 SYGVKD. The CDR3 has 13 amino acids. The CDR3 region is CAISERDSEKLFF.

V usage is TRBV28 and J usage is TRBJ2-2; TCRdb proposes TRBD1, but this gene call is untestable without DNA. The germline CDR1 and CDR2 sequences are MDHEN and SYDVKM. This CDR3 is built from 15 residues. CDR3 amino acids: CASSATVDSYGELFF.

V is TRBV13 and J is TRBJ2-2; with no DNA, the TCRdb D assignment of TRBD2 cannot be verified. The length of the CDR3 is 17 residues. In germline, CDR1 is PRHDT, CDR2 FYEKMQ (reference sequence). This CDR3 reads CASSLAPSGTNTGELFF.

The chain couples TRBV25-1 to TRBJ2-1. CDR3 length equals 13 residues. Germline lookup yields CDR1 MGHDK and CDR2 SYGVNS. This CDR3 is CASSVGAYNEQFF.

The CDR3 spells CSVVTGTGYTF. The chain joins TRBV29-1 to TRBJ1-2; TCRdb gives TRBD1 as the D gene, but with no DNA this cannot be confirmed. Germline V gene sequence: CDR1 SQVTM, CDR2 ANQGSEA. The CDR3 contains 11 residues.

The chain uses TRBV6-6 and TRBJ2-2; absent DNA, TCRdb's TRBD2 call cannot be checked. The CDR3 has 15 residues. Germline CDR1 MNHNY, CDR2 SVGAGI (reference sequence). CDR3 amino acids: CASRLTSGGDGELFF.

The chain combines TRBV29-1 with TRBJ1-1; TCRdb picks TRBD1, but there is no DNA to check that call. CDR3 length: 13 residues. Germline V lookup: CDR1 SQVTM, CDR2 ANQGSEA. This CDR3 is CSVEDRGTPEAFF.

This chain's CDR3 is CSARTYRTGNEQFF. V and J are TRBV20-1 and TRBJ2-1; as DNA is missing, the TRBD1 call by TCRdb cannot be tested. Germline CDR1 reads DFQATT; CDR2 reads SNEGSKA (reference sequence). The CDR3 sequence is 14 residues long.

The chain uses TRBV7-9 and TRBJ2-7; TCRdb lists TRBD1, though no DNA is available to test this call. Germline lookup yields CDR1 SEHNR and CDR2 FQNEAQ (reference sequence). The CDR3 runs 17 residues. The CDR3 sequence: CASSLASPDTYPYEQYF. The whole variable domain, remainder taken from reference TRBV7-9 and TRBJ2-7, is DTGVSQNPRHKITKRGQNVTFRCDPISEHNRLYWYRQTLGQGPEFLTYFQNEAQLEKSRLLSDRFSAERPKGSFSTLEIQRTEQGDSAMYLCASSLASPDTYPYEQYFGPGTRLTVT.

The CDR3 loop reads CASSLVDGTGELFF. The genes are TRBV7-2 and TRBJ2-2. Germline V gene sequence: CDR1 SGHTA, CDR2 FQGNSA. The CDR3 has 14 residues.

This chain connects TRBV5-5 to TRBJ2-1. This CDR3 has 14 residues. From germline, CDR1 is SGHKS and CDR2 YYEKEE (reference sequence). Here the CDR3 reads CASSPQSSFNVQFF.

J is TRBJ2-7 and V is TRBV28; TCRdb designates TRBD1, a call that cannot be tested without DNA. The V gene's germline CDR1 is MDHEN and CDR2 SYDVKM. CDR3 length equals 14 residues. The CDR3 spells CARGATVSSYEQYF.

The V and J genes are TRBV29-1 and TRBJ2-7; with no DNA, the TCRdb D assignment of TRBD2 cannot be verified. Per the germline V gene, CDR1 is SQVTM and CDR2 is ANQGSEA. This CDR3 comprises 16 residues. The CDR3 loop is CSVEDPLAGGIGEQYF.

The chain's CDR3 is CASSSGQGFYNEQFF. This chain uses TRBV6-2 or TRBV6-3 with TRBJ2-1; TCRdb selects TRBD1, and the lack of DNA leaves this call unchecked. The CDR3 length is 15 residues. CDR1 is MNHEY and CDR2 is SVGEGT in the germline V gene.

The CDR3 sequence: CASSEAEAVEAFF. The chain links TRBV2 to TRBJ1-1. The germline V gene encodes CDR1 SNHLY and CDR2 FYNNEI. CDR3 length equals 13 residues.

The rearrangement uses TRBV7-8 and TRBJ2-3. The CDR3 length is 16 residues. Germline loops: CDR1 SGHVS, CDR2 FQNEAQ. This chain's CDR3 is CASSLDGQPIGDTQYF.

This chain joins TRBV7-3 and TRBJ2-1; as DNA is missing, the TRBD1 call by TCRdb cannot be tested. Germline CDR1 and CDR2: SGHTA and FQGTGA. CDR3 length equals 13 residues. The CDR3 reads CASAGGPGNEQFF.

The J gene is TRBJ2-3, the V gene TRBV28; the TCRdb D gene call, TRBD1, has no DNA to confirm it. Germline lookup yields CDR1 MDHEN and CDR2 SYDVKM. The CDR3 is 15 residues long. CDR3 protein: CASSLLRGDTDTQYF.

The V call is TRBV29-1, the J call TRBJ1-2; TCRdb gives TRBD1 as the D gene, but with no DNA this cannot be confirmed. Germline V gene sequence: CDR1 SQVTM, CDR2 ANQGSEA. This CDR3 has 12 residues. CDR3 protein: CSVEQGSYGYTF.

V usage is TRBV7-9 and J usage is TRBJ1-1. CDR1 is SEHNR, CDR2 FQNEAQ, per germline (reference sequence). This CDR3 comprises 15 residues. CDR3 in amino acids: CASSLAWTKNTEAFF.

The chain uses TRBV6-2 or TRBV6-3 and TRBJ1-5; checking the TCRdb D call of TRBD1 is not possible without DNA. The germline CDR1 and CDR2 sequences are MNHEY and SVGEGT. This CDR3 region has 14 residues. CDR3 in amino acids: CASSYRDRGQPQHF.